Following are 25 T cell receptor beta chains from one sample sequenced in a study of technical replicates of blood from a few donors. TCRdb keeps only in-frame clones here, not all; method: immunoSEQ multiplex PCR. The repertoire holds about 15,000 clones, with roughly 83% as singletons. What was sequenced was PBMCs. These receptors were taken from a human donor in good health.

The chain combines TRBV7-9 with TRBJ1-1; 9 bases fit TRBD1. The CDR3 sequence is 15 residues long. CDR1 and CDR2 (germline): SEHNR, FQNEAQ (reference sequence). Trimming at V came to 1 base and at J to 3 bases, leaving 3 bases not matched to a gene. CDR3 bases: TGTGCCAGCAGCTTAGTACAGGGGGCAGACACTGAAGCTTTCTTT. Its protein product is CASSLVQGADTEAFF.

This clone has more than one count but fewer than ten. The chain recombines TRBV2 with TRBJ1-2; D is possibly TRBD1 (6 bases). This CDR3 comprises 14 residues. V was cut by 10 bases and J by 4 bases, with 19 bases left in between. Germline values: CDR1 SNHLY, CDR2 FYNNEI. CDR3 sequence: CATERGGPIYGYTF. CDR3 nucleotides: TGTGCCACCGAGCGCGGGGGCCCTATCTATGGCTACACCTTC.

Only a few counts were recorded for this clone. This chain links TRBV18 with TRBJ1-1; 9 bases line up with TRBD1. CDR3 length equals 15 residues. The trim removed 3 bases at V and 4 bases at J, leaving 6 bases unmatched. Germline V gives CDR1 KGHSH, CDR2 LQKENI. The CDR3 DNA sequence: TGTGCCAGCTCACCCCAGACAGGGGGGCCCACTGAAGCTTTCTTT. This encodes CASSPQTGGPTEAFF.

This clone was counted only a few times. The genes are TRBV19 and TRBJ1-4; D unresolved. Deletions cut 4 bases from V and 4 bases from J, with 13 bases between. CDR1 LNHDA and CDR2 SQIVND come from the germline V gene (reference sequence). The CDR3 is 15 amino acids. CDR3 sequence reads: CASSSPKGSNEKLFF. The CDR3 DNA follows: TGTGCCAGTAGTAGCCCTAAAGGGAGTAATGAAAAACTGTTTTTT.

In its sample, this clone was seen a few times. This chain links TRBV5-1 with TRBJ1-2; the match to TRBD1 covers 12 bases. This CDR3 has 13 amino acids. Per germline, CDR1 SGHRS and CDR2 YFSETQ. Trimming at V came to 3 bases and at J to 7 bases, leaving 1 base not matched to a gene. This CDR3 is CASSSGQGAGYTF. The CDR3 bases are TGCGCCAGCAGCTCGGGACAGGGGGCTGGCTACACCTTC. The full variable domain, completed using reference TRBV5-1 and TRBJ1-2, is KAGVTQTPRYLIKTRGQQVTLSCSPISGHRSVSWYQQTPGQGLQFLFEYFSETQRNKGNFPGRFSGRQFSNSRSEMNVSTLELGDSALYLCASSSGQGAGYTFGSGTRLTVV.

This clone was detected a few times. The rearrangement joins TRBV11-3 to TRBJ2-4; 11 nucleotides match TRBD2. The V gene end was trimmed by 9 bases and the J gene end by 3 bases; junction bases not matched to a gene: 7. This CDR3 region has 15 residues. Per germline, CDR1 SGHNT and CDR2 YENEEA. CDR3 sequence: CARSLAGVGKNIQYF. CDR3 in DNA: TGTGCCAGGTCACTAGCGGGAGTTGGCAAAAACATTCAGTACTTC.

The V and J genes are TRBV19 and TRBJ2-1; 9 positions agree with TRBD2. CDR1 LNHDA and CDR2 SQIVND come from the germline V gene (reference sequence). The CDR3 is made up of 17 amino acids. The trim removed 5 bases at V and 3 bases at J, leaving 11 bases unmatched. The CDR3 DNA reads TGTGCCAGTAGTGCTCTGGGACCTAGCGGGAACTACAATGAGCAGTTCTTC. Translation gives CASSALGPSGNYNEQFF.

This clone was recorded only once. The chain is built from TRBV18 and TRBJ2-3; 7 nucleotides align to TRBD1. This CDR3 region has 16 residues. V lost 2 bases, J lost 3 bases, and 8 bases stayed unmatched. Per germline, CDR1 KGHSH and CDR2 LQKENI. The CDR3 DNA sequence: TGTGCCAGCTCACCAACACGAGGGGGCGGTACAGATACGCAGTATTTT. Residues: CASSPTRGGGTDTQYF. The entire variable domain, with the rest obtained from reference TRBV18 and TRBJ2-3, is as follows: NAGVMQNPRHLVRRRGQEARLRCSPMKGHSHVYWYRQLPEEGLKFMVYLQKENIIDESGMPKERFSAEFPKEGPSILRIQQVVRGDSAAYFCASSPTRGGGTDTQYFGPGTRLTVL.

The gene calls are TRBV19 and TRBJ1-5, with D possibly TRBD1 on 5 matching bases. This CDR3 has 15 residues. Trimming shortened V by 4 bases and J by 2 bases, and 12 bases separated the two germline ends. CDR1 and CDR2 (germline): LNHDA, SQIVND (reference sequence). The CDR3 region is CASSSRVVGNQPQHF. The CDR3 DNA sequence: TGTGCCAGTAGTAGCAGGGTCGTGGGCAATCAGCCCCAGCATTTT.

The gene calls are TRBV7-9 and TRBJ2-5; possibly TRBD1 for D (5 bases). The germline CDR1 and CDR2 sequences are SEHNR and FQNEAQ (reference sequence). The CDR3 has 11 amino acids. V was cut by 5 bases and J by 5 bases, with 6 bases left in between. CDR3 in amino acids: CASSPGETQYF. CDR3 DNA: TGTGCCAGCAGCCCAGGGGAGACCCAGTACTTC.

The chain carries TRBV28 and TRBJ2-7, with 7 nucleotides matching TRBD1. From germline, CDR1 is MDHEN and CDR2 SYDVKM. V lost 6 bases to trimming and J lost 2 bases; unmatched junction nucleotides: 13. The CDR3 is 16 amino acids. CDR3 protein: CASRDSVRTGAYEQYF. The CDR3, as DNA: TGTGCCAGCAGGGACTCAGTGAGGACAGGAGCCTACGAGCAGTACTTC.

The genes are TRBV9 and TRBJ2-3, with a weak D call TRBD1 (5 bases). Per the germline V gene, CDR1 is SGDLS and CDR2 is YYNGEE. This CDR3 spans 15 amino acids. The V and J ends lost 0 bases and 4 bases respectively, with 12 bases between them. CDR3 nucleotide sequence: TGTGCCAGCAGCGTAGCTATAGGGGAAGCAGATACGCAGTATTTT. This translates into CASSVAIGEADTQYF.

DNA of the CDR3: TGTGCCAGCAGCTTGACACAGGGAAGAACTGAAGCTTTCTTT. Translation: CASSLTQGRTEAFF. J is TRBJ1-1 and V is TRBV7-8; tentatively, D is TRBD1 (6 bases). Trimming removed 3 bases from V and 5 bases from J, with 13 bases in between. In germline, CDR1 is SGHVS, CDR2 FQNEAQ. This CDR3 has 14 residues. Variable domain in full (rest from reference TRBV7-8 and TRBJ1-1): GAGVSQSPRYKVAKRGQDVALRCDPISGHVSLFWYQQALGQGPEFLTYFQNEAQLDKSGLPSDRFFAERPEGSVSTLKIQRTQQEDSAVYLCASSLTQGRTEAFFGQGTRLTVV.

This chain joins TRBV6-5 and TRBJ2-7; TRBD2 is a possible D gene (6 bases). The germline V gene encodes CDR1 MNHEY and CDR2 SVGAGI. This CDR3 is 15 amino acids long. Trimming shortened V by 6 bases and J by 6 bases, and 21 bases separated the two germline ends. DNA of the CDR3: TGTGCCAGCAGCCAGGACTACCAGCCGTCTCGCGAGCAGTACTTC. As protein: CASSQDYQPSREQYF.

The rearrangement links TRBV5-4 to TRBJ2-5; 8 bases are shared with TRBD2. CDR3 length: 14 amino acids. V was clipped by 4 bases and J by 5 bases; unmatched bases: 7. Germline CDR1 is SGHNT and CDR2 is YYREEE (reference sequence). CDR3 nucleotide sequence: TGTGCCAGCAGCGTCGTGGGACTAGTTGAGACCCAGTACTTC. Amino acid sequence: CASSVVGLVETQYF.

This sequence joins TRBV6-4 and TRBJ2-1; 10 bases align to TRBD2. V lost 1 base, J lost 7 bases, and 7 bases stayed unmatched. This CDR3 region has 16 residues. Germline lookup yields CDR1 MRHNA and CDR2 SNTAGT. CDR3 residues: CASSDFPLAGVNEQFF. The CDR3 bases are TGTGCCAGCAGTGACTTTCCGCTAGCGGGAGTGAATGAGCAGTTCTTC.

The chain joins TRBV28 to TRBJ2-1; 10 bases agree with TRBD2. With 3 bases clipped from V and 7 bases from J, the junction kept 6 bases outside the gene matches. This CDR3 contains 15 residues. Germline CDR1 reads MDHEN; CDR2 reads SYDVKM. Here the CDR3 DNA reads TGTGCCAGCAGTTTGGGAGCGGGAGGGCCTAATGAGCAGTTCTTC. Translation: CASSLGAGGPNEQFF.

CDR3 loop: CASSFGDDQPQHF. CDR3 in DNA: TGCGCCAGCAGCTTCGGGGATGATCAGCCCCAGCATTTT. The V call is TRBV5-1, the J call TRBJ1-5; D remains ambiguous. CDR1 and CDR2 (germline): SGHRS, YFSETQ. V was shortened by 2 bases and J by 5 bases, with 8 bases between the two germline ends. The CDR3 spans 13 residues.

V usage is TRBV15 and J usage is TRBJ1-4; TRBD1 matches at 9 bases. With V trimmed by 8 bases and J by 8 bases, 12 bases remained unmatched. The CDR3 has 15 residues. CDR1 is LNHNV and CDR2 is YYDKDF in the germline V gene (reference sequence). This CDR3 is CATSQGQGTKEKLFF. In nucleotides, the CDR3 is TGTGCCACCTCCCAGGGACAGGGAACGAAAGAAAAACTGTTTTTT.

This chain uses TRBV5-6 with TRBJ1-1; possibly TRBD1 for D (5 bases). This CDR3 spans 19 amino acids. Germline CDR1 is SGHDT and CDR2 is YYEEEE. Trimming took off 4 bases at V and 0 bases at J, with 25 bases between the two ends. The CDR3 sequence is CASSRPGGVPWAMNTEAFF. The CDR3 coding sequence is TGTGCCAGCAGCCGCCCCGGGGGGGTCCCCTGGGCGATGAACACTGAAGCTTTCTTT. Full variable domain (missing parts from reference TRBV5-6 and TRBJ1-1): DAGVTQSPTHLIKTRGQQVTLRCSPKSGHDTVSWYQQALGQGPQFIFQYYEEEERQRGNFPDRFSGHQFPNYSSELNVNALLLGDSALYLCASSRPGGVPWAMNTEAFFGQGTRLTVV.

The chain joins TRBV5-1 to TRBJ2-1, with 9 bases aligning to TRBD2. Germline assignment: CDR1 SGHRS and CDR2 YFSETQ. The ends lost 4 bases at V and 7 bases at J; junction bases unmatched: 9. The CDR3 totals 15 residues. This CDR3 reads CASSPPSGRNNEQFF. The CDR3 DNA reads TGCGCCAGCAGCCCCCCCAGCGGGAGGAATAATGAGCAGTTCTTC.

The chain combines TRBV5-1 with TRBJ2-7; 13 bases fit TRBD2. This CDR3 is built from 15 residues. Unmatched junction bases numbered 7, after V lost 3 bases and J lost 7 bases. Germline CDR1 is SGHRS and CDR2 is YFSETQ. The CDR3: CASSSNPGLAGEQYF. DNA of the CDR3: TGCGCCAGCAGCTCCAACCCGGGACTAGCGGGAGAGCAGTACTTC.

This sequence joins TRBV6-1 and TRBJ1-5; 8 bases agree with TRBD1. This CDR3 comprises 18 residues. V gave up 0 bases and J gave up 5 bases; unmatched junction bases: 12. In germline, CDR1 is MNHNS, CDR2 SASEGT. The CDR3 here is CASSEAPLVDRVYQPQHF. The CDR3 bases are TGTGCCAGCAGTGAAGCCCCTTTGGTGGACAGGGTTTATCAGCCCCAGCATTTT.

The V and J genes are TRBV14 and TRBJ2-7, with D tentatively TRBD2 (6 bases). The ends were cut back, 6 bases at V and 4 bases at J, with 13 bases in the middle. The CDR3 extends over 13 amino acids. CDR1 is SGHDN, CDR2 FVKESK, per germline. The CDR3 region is CASSPAGWYEQYF. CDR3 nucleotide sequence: TGTGCCAGCAGTCCCGCGGGGTGGTACGAGCAGTACTTC.

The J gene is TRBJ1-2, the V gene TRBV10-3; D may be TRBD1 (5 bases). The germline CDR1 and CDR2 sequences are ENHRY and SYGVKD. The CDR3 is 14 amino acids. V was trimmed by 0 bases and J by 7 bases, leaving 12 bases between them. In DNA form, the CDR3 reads TGTGCCATCAGTGAGTCCCGCAGGGCAGGTGGCTACACCTTC. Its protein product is CAISESRRAGGYTF.